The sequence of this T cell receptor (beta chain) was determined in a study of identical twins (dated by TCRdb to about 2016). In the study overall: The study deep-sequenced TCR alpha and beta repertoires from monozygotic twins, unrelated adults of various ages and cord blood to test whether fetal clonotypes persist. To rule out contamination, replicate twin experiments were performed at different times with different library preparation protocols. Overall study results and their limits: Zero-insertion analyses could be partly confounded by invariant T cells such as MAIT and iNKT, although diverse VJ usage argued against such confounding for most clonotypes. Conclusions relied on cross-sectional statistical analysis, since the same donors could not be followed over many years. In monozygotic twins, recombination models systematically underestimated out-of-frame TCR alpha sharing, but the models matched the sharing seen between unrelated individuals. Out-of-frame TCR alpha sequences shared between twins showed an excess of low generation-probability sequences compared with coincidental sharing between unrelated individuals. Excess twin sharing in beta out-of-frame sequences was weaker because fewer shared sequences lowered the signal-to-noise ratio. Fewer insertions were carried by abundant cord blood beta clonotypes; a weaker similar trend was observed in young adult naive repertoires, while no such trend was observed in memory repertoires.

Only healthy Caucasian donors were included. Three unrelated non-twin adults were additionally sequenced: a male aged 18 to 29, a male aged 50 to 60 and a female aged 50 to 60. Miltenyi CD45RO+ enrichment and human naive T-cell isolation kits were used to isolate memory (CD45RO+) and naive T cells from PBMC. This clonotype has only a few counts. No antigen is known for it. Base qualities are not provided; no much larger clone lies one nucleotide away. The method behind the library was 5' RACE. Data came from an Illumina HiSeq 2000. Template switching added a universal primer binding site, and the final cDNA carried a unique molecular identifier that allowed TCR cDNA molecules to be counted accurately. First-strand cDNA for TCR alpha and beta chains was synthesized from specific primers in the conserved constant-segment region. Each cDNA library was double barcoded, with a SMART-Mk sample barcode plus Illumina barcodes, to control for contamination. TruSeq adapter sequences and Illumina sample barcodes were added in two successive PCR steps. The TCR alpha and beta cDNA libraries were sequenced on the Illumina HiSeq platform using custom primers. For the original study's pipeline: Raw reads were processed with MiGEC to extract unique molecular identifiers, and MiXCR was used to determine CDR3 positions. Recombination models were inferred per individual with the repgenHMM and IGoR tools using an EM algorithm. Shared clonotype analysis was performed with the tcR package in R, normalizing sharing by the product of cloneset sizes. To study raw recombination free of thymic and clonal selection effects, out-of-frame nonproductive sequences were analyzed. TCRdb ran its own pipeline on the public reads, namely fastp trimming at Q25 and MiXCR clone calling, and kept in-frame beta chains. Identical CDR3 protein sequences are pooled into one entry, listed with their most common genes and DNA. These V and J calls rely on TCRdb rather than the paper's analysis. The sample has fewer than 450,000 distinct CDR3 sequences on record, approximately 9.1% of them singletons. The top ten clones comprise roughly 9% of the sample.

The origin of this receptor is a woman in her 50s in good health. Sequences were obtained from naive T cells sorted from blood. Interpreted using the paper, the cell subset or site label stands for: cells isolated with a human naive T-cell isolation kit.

The CDR3 sequence is CSVTTGTLNTGELFF. The DNA is as follows: TGCAGCGTTACGACCGGGACGCTGAACACCGGGGAGCTGTTTTTT. Rearrangement joined TRBV29-1 to TRBJ2-2; the D call could be TRBD1 or TRBD2, with each sharing 5 bases. From a lookup of the germline V gene, CDR1 and CDR2 are SQVTM and ANQGSEA. The V and J ends are trimmed by 5 bases and 1 base, leaving 14 bases between them. The CDR3 sequence holds 15 residues, the cysteine and phenylalanine included. Only the CDR3 DNA is retained, 45 bases long and in frame from the first base.